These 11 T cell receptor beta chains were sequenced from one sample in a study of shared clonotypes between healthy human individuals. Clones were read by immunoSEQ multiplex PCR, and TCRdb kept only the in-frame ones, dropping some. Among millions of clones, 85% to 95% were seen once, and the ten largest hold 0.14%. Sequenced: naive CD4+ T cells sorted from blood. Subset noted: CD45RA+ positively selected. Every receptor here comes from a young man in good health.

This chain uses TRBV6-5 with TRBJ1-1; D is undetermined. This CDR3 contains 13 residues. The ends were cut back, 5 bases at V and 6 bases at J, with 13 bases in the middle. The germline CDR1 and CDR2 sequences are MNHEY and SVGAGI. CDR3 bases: TGTGCCAGCAGTCCCTTTGGTGGATCTGAAGCTTTCTTT. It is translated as CASSPFGGSEAFF.

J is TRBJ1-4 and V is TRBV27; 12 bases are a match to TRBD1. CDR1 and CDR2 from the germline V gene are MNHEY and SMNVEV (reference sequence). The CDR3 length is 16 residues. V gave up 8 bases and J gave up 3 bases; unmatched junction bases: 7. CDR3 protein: CASGTGGLTANEKLFF. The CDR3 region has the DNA TGTGCCAGCGGGACAGGGGGCCTTACGGCTAATGAAAAACTGTTTTTT.

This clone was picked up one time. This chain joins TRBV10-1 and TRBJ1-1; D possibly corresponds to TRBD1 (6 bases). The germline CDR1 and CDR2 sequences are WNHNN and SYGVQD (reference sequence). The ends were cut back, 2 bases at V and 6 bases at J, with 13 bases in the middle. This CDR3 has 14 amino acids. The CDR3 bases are TGCGCCAGCAGTGAGAATCCGGGGGGCTCTGAAGCTTTCTTT. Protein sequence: CASSENPGGSEAFF.

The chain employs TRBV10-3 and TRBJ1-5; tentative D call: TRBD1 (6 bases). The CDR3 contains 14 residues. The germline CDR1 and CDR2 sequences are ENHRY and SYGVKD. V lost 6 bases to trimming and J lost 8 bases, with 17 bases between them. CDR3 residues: CAIRGSGGAEPQHF. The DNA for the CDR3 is TGTGCCATCAGAGGCTCTGGGGGGGCCGAGCCCCAGCATTTT.

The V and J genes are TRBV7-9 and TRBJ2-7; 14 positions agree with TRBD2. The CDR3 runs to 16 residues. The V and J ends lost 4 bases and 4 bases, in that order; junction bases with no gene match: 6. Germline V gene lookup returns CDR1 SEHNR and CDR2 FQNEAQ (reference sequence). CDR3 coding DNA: TGTGCCAGCAGCTCGAGGGGACTAGCGGGAGCGTACGAGCAGTACTTC. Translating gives CASSSRGLAGAYEQYF.

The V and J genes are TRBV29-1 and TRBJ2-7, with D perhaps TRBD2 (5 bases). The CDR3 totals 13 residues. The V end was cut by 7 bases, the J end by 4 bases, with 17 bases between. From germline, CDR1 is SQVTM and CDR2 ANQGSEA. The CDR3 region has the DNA TGCAGCGCTCAGTCAGGAGGATTGTACGAGCAGTACTTC. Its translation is CSAQSGGLYEQYF.

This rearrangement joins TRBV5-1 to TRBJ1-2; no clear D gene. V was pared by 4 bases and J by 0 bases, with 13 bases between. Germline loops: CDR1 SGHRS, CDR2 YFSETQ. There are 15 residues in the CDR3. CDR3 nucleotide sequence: TGCGCCAGCAGCCCGATGGGCACTTCTAACTATGGCTACACCTTC. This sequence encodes CASSPMGTSNYGYTF.

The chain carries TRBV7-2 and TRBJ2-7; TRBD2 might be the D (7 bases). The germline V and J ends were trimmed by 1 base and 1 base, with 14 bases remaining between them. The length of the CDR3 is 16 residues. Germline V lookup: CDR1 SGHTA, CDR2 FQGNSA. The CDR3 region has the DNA TGTGCCAGCAGCTTAGAGGCGGGGAGGGGGTCCTACGAGCAGTACTTC. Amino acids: CASSLEAGRGSYEQYF.

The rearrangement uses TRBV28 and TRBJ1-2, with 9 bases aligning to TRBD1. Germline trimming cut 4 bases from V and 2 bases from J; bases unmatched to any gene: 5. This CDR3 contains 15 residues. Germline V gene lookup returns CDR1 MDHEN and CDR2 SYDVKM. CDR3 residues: CASSSGQGVNYGYTF. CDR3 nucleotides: TGTGCCAGCAGTTCGGGACAGGGAGTAAACTATGGCTACACCTTC.

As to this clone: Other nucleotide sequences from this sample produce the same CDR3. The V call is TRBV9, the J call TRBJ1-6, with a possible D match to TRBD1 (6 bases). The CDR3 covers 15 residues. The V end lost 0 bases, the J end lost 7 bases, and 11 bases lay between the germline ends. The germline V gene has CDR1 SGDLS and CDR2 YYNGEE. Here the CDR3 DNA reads TGTGCCAGCAGCGTAGGGGGGCAGGGCAATTCACCCCTCCACTTT. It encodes CASSVGGQGNSPLHF.

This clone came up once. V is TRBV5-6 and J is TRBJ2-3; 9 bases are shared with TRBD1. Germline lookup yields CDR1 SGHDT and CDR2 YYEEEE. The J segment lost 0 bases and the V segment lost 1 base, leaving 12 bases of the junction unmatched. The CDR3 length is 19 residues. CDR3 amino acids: CASSLSHQAGQGSTDTQYF. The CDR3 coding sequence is TGTGCCAGCAGCTTGAGCCATCAGGCGGGACAGGGAAGCACAGATACGCAGTATTTT.